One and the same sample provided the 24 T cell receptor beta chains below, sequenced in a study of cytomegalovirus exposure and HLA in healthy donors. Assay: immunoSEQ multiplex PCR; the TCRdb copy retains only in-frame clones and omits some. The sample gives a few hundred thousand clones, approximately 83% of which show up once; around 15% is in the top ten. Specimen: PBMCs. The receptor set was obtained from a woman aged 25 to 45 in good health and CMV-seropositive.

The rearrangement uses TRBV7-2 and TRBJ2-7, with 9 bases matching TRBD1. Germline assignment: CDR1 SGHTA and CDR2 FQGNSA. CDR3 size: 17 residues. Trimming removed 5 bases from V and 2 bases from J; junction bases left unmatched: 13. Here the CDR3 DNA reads TGTGCCAGCAGCACGTATCGACCGGGACAGGGAGCCTACGAGCAGTACTTC. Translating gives CASSTYRPGQGAYEQYF. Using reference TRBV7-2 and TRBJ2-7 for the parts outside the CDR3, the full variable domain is GAGVSQSPSNKVTEKGKDVELRCDPISGHTALYWYRQSLGQGLEFLIYFQGNSAPDKSGLPSDRFSAERTGGSVSTLTIQRTQQEDSAVYLCASSTYRPGQGAYEQYFGPGTRLTVT.

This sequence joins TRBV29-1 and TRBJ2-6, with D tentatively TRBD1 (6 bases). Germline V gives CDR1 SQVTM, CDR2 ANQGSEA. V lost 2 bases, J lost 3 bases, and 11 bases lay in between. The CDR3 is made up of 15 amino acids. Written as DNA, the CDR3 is TGCAGCGTTGAAACCAGGGGTGGTGGGGCCAACGTCCTGACTTTC. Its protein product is CSVETRGGGANVLTF.

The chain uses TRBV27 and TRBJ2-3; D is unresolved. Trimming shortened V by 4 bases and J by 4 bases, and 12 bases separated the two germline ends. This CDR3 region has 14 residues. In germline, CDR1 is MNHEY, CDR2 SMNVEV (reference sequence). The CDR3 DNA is TGTGCCAGCAGTTCCTCCGGCCCCGCAGATACGCAGTATTTT. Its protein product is CASSSSGPADTQYF.

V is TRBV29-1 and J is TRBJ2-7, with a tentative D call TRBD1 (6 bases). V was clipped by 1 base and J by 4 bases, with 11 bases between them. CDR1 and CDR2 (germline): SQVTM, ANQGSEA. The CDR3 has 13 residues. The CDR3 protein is CSVEVGTNYEQYF. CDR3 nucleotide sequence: TGCAGCGTTGAAGTTGGGACAAATTACGAGCAGTACTTC.

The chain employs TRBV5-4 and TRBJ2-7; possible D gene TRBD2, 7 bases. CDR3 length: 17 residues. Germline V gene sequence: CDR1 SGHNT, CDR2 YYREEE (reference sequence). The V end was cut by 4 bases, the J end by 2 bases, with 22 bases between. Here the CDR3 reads CASSQWGGGAYTYEQYF. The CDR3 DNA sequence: TGTGCCAGCAGCCAGTGGGGGGGCGGGGCCTATACCTACGAGCAGTACTTC.

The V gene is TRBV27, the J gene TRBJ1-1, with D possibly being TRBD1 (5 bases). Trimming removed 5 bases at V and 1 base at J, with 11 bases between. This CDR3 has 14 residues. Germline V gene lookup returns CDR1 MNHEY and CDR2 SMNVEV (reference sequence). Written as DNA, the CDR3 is TGTGCCAGCAGTCCGAGACAGAGGAACACTGAAGCTTTCTTT. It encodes CASSPRQRNTEAFF.

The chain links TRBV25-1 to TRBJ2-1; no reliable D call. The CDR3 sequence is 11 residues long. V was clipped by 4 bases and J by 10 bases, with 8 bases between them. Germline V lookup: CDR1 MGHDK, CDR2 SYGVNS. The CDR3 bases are TGTGCCAGCAGTGTGGTGCGGGAGCAGTTCTTC. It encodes CASSVVREQFF.

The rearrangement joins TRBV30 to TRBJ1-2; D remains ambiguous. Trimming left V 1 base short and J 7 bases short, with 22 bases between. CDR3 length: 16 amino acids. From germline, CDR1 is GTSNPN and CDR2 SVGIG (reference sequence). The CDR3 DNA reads TGTGCCTGGAGTGGGCTTTCGGACCCCCGAAGTAGTGGCTACACCTTC. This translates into CAWSGLSDPRSSGYTF.

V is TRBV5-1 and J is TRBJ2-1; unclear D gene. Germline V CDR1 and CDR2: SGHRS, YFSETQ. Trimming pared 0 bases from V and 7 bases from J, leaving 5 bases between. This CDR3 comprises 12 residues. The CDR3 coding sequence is TGCGCCAGCAGCTTGGTGGAGAATGAGCAGTTCTTC. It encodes CASSLVENEQFF.

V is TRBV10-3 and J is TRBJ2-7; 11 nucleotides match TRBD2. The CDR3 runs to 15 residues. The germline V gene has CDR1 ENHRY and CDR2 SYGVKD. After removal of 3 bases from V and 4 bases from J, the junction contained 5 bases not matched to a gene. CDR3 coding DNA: TGTGCCATCAGTGACGGACTAGCGGGTTCTTACGAGCAGTACTTC. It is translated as CAISDGLAGSYEQYF.

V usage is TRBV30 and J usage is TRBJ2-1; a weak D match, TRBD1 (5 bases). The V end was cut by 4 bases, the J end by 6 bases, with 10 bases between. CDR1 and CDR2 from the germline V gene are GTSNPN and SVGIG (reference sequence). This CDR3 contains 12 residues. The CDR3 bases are TGTGCCTGGAAAGGGGCTACCAATGAGCAGTTCTTC. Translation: CAWKGATNEQFF. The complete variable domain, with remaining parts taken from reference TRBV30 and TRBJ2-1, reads SQTIHQWPATLVQPVGSPLSLECTVEGTSNPNLYWYRQAAGRGLQLLFYSVGIGQISSEVPQNLSASRPQDRQFILSSKKLLLSDSGFYLCAWKGATNEQFFGPGTRLTVL.

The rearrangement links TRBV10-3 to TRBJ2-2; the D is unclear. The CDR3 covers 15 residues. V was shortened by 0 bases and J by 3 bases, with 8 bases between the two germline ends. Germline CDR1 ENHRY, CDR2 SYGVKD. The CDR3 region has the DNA TGTGCCATCAGTGAGTCGTCCAAGTACACCGGGGAGCTGTTTTTT. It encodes CAISESSKYTGELFF.

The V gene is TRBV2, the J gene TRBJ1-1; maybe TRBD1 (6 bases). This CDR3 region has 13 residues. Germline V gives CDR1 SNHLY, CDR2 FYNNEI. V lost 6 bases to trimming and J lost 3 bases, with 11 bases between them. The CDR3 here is CASSQQGDTEAFF. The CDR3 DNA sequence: TGTGCCAGCAGCCAACAGGGAGACACTGAAGCTTTCTTT.

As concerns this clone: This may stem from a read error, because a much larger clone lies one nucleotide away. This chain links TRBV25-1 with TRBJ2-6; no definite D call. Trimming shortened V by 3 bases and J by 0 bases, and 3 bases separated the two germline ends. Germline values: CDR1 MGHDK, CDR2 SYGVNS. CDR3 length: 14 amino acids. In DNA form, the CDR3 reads TGTGCCAGCAGTGACGACTCTGGGGCCAACGTCCTGACTTTC. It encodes CASSDDSGANVLTF.

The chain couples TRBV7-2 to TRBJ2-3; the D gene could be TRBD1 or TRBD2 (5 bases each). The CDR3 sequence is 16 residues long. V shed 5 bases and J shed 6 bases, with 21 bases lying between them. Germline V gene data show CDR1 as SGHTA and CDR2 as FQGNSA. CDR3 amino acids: CASSLGRLVGVDTQYF. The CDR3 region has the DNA TGTGCCAGCAGCCTGGGACGTCTGGTTGGTGTGGATACGCAGTATTTT.

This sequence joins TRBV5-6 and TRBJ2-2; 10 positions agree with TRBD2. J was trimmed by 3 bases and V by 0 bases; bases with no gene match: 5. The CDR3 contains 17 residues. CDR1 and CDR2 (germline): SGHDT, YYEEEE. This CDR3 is CASSLAGLAGDTGELFF. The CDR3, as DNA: TGTGCCAGCAGCTTGGCAGGGCTAGCGGGAGACACCGGGGAGCTGTTTTTT.

CDR3 coding DNA: TGTGCCAGCAGCCCACGGACCCTCCAGATCTCCTACGAGCAGTACTTC. This sequence encodes CASSPRTLQISYEQYF. This sequence joins TRBV7-8 and TRBJ2-7; D is uncertain. The V end lost 5 bases, the J end lost 0 bases, and 17 bases lay between the germline ends. The germline gives CDR1 SGHVS, CDR2 FQNEAQ. The CDR3 has 16 residues.

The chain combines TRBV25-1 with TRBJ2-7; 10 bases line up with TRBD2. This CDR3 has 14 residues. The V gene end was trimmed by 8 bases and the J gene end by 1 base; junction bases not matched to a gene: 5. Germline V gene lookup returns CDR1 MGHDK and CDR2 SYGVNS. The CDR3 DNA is TGTGCCAGCGGCGGACTAGCGGATTCCTACGAGCAGTACTTC. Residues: CASGGLADSYEQYF.

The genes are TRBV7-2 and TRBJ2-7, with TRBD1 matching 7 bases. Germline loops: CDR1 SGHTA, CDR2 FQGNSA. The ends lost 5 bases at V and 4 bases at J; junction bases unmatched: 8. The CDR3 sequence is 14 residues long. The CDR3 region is CASSEQGLLYEQYF. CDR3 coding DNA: TGTGCCAGCAGCGAACAGGGGCTCTTATACGAGCAGTACTTC.

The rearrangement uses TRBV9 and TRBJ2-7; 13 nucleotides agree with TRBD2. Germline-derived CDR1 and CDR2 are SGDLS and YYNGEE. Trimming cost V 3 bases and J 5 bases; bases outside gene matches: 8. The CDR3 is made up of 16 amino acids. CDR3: CASSALLAGGMNEQYF. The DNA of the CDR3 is TGTGCCAGCAGCGCCTTACTAGCGGGAGGGATGAACGAGCAGTACTTC.

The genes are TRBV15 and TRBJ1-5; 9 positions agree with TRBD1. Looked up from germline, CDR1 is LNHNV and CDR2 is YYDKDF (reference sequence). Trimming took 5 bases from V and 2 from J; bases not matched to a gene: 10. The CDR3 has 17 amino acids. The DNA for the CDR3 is TGTGCCACCAGCGGAGGGACAGGGAGGATTGGCAATCAGCCCCAGCATTTT. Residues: CATSGGTGRIGNQPQHF. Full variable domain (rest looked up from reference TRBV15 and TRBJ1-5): DAMVIQNPRYQVTQFGKPVTLSCSQTLNHNVMYWYQQKSSQAPKLLFHYYDKDFNNEADTPDNFQSRRPNTSFCFLDIRSPGLGDTAMYLCATSGGTGRIGNQPQHFGDGTRLSIL.

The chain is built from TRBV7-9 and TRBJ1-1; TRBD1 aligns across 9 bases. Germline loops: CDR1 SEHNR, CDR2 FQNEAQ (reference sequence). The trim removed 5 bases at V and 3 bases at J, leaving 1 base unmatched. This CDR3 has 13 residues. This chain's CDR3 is CASSRDRDTEAFF. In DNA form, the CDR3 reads TGTGCCAGCAGCCGGGACAGGGACACTGAAGCTTTCTTT. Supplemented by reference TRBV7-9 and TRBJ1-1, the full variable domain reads DTGVSQNPRHKITKRGQNVTFRCDPISEHNRLYWYRQTLGQGPEFLTYFQNEAQLEKSRLLSDRFSAERPKGSFSTLEIQRTEQGDSAMYLCASSRDRDTEAFFGQGTRLTVV.

In nucleotides, the CDR3 is TGTGCCAGTACTAGGGCCTACACCTTC. Protein: CASTRAYTF. The chain recombines TRBV19 with TRBJ1-2; no clear D gene. The V gene's germline CDR1 is LNHDA and CDR2 SQIVND (reference sequence). The CDR3 is 9 amino acids. V lost 7 bases and J lost 10, with 7 bases in between.

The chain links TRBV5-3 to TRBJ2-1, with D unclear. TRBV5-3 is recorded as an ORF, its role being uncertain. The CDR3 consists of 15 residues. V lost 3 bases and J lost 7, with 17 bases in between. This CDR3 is CARSSNGWSSNEQFF. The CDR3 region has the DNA TGTGCCAGAAGCTCAAACGGGTGGAGCAGTAATGAGCAGTTCTTC.